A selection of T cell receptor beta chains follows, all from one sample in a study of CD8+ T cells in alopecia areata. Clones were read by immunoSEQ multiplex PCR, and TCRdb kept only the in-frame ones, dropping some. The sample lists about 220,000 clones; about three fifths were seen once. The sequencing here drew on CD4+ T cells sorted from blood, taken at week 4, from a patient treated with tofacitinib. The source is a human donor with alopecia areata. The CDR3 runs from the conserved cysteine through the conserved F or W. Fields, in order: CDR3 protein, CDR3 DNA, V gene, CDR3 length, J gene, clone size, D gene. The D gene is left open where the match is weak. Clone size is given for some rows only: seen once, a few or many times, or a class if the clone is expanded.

cdr3_aa: CASSLVGVDEQFF; cdr3_nt: TGTGCCAGCAGCTTAGTCGGGGTGGATGAGCAGTTCTTC; v_call: TRBV13; cdr3_length: 13; j_call: TRBJ2-1; clone_size: -; d_call: -
cdr3_aa: CAGWDRPQETQYF; cdr3_nt: TGTGCCGGTTGGGACAGACCCCAAGAGACCCAGTACTTC; v_call: TRBV30; cdr3_length: 13; j_call: TRBJ2-5; clone_size: once; d_call: TRBD1
cdr3_aa: CASSQAEQIQETQYF; cdr3_nt: TGTGCCAGCAGCCAAGCGGAACAAATCCAAGAGACCCAGTACTTC; v_call: TRBV14; cdr3_length: 15; j_call: TRBJ2-5; clone_size: few; d_call: -
cdr3_aa: CSAGGNTGELFF; cdr3_nt: TGCAGCGCGGGAGGAAACACCGGGGAGCTGTTTTTT; v_call: TRBV29-1; cdr3_length: 12; j_call: TRBJ2-2; clone_size: -; d_call: TRBD2
cdr3_aa: CATSGQGDTQYF; cdr3_nt: TGTGCCACCAGCGGCCAGGGAGATACGCAGTATTTT; v_call: TRBV15; cdr3_length: 12; j_call: TRBJ2-3; clone_size: -; d_call: -
cdr3_aa: CSATGFGGYTF; cdr3_nt: TGCAGTGCTACAGGTTTTGGCGGCTACACCTTC; v_call: TRBV20-1; cdr3_length: 11; j_call: TRBJ1-2; clone_size: -; d_call: -
cdr3_aa: CASSLSVGSETQYF; cdr3_nt: TGTGCCAGCAGCCTTTCGGTCGGATCGGAGACCCAGTACTTC; v_call: TRBV9; cdr3_length: 14; j_call: TRBJ2-5; clone_size: -; d_call: -
cdr3_aa: CASSYSGRGPYEQYF; cdr3_nt: TGTGCCAGCAGTTACTCCGGCAGGGGGCCCTACGAGCAGTACTTC; v_call: TRBV6-5; cdr3_length: 15; j_call: TRBJ2-7; clone_size: -; d_call: TRBD1
cdr3_aa: CASSGDRGSNQPQHF; cdr3_nt: TGTGCCAGCAGTGGCGACAGGGGAAGCAATCAGCCCCAGCATTTT; v_call: TRBV2; cdr3_length: 15; j_call: TRBJ1-5; clone_size: few; d_call: TRBD1
cdr3_aa: CAWSGPRGGNEQFF; cdr3_nt: TGTGCCTGGAGTGGCCCCCGGGGTGGAAATGAGCAGTTCTTC; v_call: TRBV30; cdr3_length: 14; j_call: TRBJ2-1; clone_size: once; d_call: -
cdr3_aa: CAISPGLAATGELFF; cdr3_nt: TGTGCCATCAGTCCGGGACTAGCGGCCACCGGGGAGCTGTTTTTT; v_call: TRBV10-3; cdr3_length: 15; j_call: TRBJ2-2; clone_size: few; d_call: TRBD2
cdr3_aa: CASSLVRRDDEQYF; cdr3_nt: TGCGCCAGCAGCCTGGTCCGCAGGGACGACGAGCAGTACTTC; v_call: TRBV5-1; cdr3_length: 14; j_call: TRBJ2-7; clone_size: -; d_call: -
cdr3_aa: CAWSVVLTYEQYF; cdr3_nt: TGTGCCTGGAGTGTAGTCCTTACCTACGAGCAGTACTTC; v_call: TRBV30; cdr3_length: 13; j_call: TRBJ2-7; clone_size: -; d_call: -
cdr3_aa: CASSLVPGIEAFF; cdr3_nt: TGTGCCAGCAGCTTAGTCCCAGGAATTGAAGCTTTCTTT; v_call: TRBV7-9; cdr3_length: 13; j_call: TRBJ1-1; clone_size: -; d_call: -
cdr3_aa: CASSSRGVGGNSEQYF; cdr3_nt: TGTGCCAGCAGTTCCCGAGGGGTGGGGGGGAACTCCGAGCAGTACTTC; v_call: TRBV6-5; cdr3_length: 16; j_call: TRBJ2-7; clone_size: -; d_call: TRBD2
cdr3_aa: CAGASDRGYGYTF; cdr3_nt: TGTGCGGGGGCCTCCGACAGGGGCTATGGCTACACCTTC; v_call: TRBV6-1; cdr3_length: 13; j_call: TRBJ1-2; clone_size: -; d_call: TRBD1
cdr3_aa: CASKSNGGTGEQFF; cdr3_nt: TGTGCCAGCAAGAGTAACGGGGGCACGGGAGAGCAGTTCTTC; v_call: TRBV6-1; cdr3_length: 14; j_call: TRBJ2-1; clone_size: once; d_call: -
cdr3_aa: CASIRQLLETQYF; cdr3_nt: TGCGCCAGCATTCGGCAGTTACTGGAGACCCAGTACTTC; v_call: TRBV23-1; cdr3_length: 13; j_call: TRBJ2-5; clone_size: -; d_call: -
cdr3_aa: CASSLRVETQYF; cdr3_nt: TGCGCCAGCAGCTTGAGGGTGGAGACCCAGTACTTC; v_call: TRBV5-1; cdr3_length: 12; j_call: TRBJ2-5; clone_size: once; d_call: -
cdr3_aa: CASMRGGAYEQYF; cdr3_nt: TGTGCCAGCATGCGGGGGGGCGCCTACGAGCAGTACTTC; v_call: TRBV28; cdr3_length: 13; j_call: TRBJ2-7; clone_size: few; d_call: TRBD2
cdr3_aa: CASSGTGYAAEAFF; cdr3_nt: TGTGCCAGCAGCGGGACAGGGTACGCAGCTGAAGCTTTCTTT; v_call: TRBV9; cdr3_length: 14; j_call: TRBJ1-1; clone_size: -; d_call: TRBD1
cdr3_aa: CSVEGLAGVETQYF; cdr3_nt: TGCAGCGTTGAAGGCCTAGCGGGGGTAGAGACCCAGTACTTC; v_call: TRBV29-1; cdr3_length: 14; j_call: TRBJ2-5; clone_size: -; d_call: TRBD2
cdr3_aa: CASSLDGRQETQYF; cdr3_nt: TGTGCCAGCAGCTTAGACGGACGACAAGAGACCCAGTACTTC; v_call: TRBV7-2; cdr3_length: 14; j_call: TRBJ2-5; clone_size: -; d_call: -
cdr3_aa: CSVGQSSYEQYF; cdr3_nt: TGCAGCGTTGGGCAGAGCTCCTACGAGCAGTACTTC; v_call: TRBV29-1; cdr3_length: 12; j_call: TRBJ2-7; clone_size: few; d_call: -
cdr3_aa: CASSPLKGQANTEAFF; cdr3_nt: TGTGCCAGCAGTCCTCTCAAGGGACAGGCGAACACTGAAGCTTTCTTT; v_call: TRBV28; cdr3_length: 16; j_call: TRBJ1-1; clone_size: -; d_call: TRBD1
cdr3_aa: CSTHFFRGRGNQPQHF; cdr3_nt: TGCAGCACCCATTTTTTCCGGGGAAGGGGCAATCAGCCCCAGCATTTT; v_call: TRBV29-1; cdr3_length: 16; j_call: TRBJ1-5; clone_size: few; d_call: -
cdr3_aa: CASSYDSGANVLTF; cdr3_nt: TGTGCCAGCAGCTACGACTCTGGGGCCAACGTCCTGACTTTC; v_call: TRBV7-6; cdr3_length: 14; j_call: TRBJ2-6; clone_size: many; d_call: -
cdr3_aa: CASSHPGPAEQFF; cdr3_nt: TGTGCCAGCAGTCATCCGGGACCCGCCGAGCAGTTCTTC; v_call: TRBV2; cdr3_length: 13; j_call: TRBJ2-1; clone_size: many; d_call: -
cdr3_aa: CASSQRQATYNEQFF; cdr3_nt: TGCGCCAGCAGCCAACGACAGGCAACCTACAATGAGCAGTTCTTC; v_call: TRBV4-3; cdr3_length: 15; j_call: TRBJ2-1; clone_size: -; d_call: -
cdr3_aa: CASSELRGLGEQYF; cdr3_nt: TGTGCCAGCAGTGAACTACGGGGGCTAGGCGAGCAGTACTTC; v_call: TRBV6-1; cdr3_length: 14; j_call: TRBJ2-7; clone_size: -; d_call: -
cdr3_aa: CASSSDRATEAFF; cdr3_nt: TGTGCCAGCAGTTCAGACAGGGCTACTGAAGCTTTCTTT; v_call: TRBV6-6; cdr3_length: 13; j_call: TRBJ1-1; clone_size: -; d_call: TRBD1
cdr3_aa: CSVESQNTEAFF; cdr3_nt: TGCAGCGTTGAATCACAGAACACTGAAGCTTTCTTT; v_call: TRBV29-1; cdr3_length: 12; j_call: TRBJ1-1; clone_size: -; d_call: -
cdr3_aa: CAIKGLGYTGELFF; cdr3_nt: TGTGCCATCAAGGGTTTGGGGTACACCGGGGAGCTGTTTTTT; v_call: TRBV10-3; cdr3_length: 14; j_call: TRBJ2-2; clone_size: -; d_call: -
cdr3_aa: CASSEFGRGNSPLHF; cdr3_nt: TGTGCCAGCAGTGAATTTGGCAGGGGGAATTCACCCCTCCACTTT; v_call: TRBV25-1; cdr3_length: 15; j_call: TRBJ1-6; clone_size: -; d_call: TRBD1
cdr3_aa: CASSLAPSEKLFF; cdr3_nt: TGTGCCAGCAGCTTGGCCCCGTCGGAAAAACTGTTTTTT; v_call: TRBV5-4; cdr3_length: 13; j_call: TRBJ1-4; clone_size: -; d_call: -
cdr3_aa: CASSFTGMVADTQYF; cdr3_nt: TGCGCCAGCAGCTTTACAGGGATGGTGGCAGATACGCAGTATTTT; v_call: TRBV5-1; cdr3_length: 15; j_call: TRBJ2-3; clone_size: -; d_call: -
cdr3_aa: CASRSSGAASDTQYF; cdr3_nt: TGCGCCAGCAGATCCAGCGGGGCGGCGTCGGATACGCAGTATTTT; v_call: TRBV5-1; cdr3_length: 15; j_call: TRBJ2-3; clone_size: -; d_call: TRBD2
cdr3_aa: CSVARGRDEQYF; cdr3_nt: TGCAGCGTTGCTAGGGGGCGTGACGAGCAGTACTTC; v_call: TRBV29-1; cdr3_length: 12; j_call: TRBJ2-7; clone_size: -; d_call: TRBD1
cdr3_aa: CAISESTDTQYF; cdr3_nt: TGTGCCATCAGTGAATCAACAGATACGCAGTATTTT; v_call: TRBV10-3; cdr3_length: 12; j_call: TRBJ2-3; clone_size: few; d_call: -
cdr3_aa: CASSSGTRPHEQFF; cdr3_nt: TGTGCCAGCAGCTCCGGGACTAGGCCGCATGAGCAGTTCTTC; v_call: TRBV7-9; cdr3_length: 14; j_call: TRBJ2-1; clone_size: -; d_call: TRBD2
cdr3_aa: CASSLGGPYGYTF; cdr3_nt: TGTGCCAGCAGCTTAGGGGGTCCCTATGGCTACACCTTC; v_call: TRBV7-2; cdr3_length: 13; j_call: TRBJ1-2; clone_size: -; d_call: -
cdr3_aa: CASSEVEGGRRSYNEQFF; cdr3_nt: TGTGCCAGCAGTGAAGTAGAAGGTGGCAGGAGATCCTACAATGAGCAGTTCTTC; v_call: TRBV2; cdr3_length: 18; j_call: TRBJ2-1; clone_size: many; d_call: -
cdr3_aa: CSAHGTGTNYGYTF; cdr3_nt: TGCAGCGCCCACGGGACAGGGACTAACTATGGCTACACCTTC; v_call: TRBV29-1; cdr3_length: 14; j_call: TRBJ1-2; clone_size: few; d_call: TRBD1
cdr3_aa: CSASNPGQGSDTQYF; cdr3_nt: TGCAGCGCATCAAATCCGGGACAGGGTTCAGATACGCAGTATTTT; v_call: TRBV29-1; cdr3_length: 15; j_call: TRBJ2-3; clone_size: few; d_call: TRBD1
cdr3_aa: CSVPGQSLTDTQYF; cdr3_nt: TGCAGCGTGCCGGGACAGTCACTAACAGATACGCAGTATTTT; v_call: TRBV29-1; cdr3_length: 14; j_call: TRBJ2-3; clone_size: -; d_call: TRBD1
cdr3_aa: CANGDGPSGANVLTF; cdr3_nt: TGTGCCAACGGGGACGGGCCCTCTGGGGCCAACGTCCTGACTTTC; v_call: TRBV2; cdr3_length: 15; j_call: TRBJ2-6; clone_size: few; d_call: -
cdr3_aa: CSVGRTGSSYEQYF; cdr3_nt: TGCAGCGTTGGCAGGACAGGGAGCTCCTACGAGCAGTACTTC; v_call: TRBV29-1; cdr3_length: 14; j_call: TRBJ2-7; clone_size: few; d_call: TRBD1
cdr3_aa: CASSVEREGGYTF; cdr3_nt: TGTGCCAGCAGCGTAGAAAGGGAAGGTGGCTACACCTTC; v_call: TRBV9; cdr3_length: 13; j_call: TRBJ1-2; clone_size: -; d_call: -
cdr3_aa: CASSLWRGGNEQFF; cdr3_nt: TGTGCCAGCAGTTTGTGGCGGGGGGGCAATGAGCAGTTCTTC; v_call: TRBV6-5; cdr3_length: 14; j_call: TRBJ2-1; clone_size: few; d_call: TRBD2
cdr3_aa: CASSQSSLGFLGSKNIQYF; cdr3_nt: TGCGCCAGCAGTCAATCAAGCCTGGGCTTTCTTGGGTCCAAAAACATTCAGTACTTC; v_call: TRBV23-1; cdr3_length: 19; j_call: TRBJ2-4; clone_size: -; d_call: -
cdr3_aa: CAWSHSSYEQYF; cdr3_nt: TGTGCCTGGAGTCATAGCTCCTACGAGCAGTACTTC; v_call: TRBV30; cdr3_length: 12; j_call: TRBJ2-7; clone_size: -; d_call: -